This section outlines one T cell receptor (beta chain) sequence together with its context. Trimming took 0 bases from V and 1 from J; bases not matched to a gene: 12. Germline V gene data show CDR1 as LGHNA and CDR2 as YNFKEQ. The CDR3 has 20 amino acids. This sample is drawn from a study of blood T cell repertoires in COVID-19. Background on the study: Acute and convalescent COVID-19 samples came from the United States, Italy and Spain. PBMCs, B-cell-depleted T cells, or T cells were the source of the cDNA or gDNA that made up the material.

Authors' methods: How many nucleated cells were present was estimated from reference gene primer amplification. The data were produced by immunoSEQ multiplex PCR, yet TCRdb's version contains in-frame clones alone and is incomplete. That table is the source of V, J and clone size, and D and trimming were worked out from the DNA. The repertoire consists of 50,000 to 70,000 clones, with 80% to 90% occurring once and the leading ten covering roughly 8%. Sample: peripheral blood. The V call is TRBV4-2, the J call TRBJ2-3, with 11 bases that match TRBD2. The sequence came from a human donor with active COVID-19. The donor label of this sample is uncertain. CDR3 sequence: CASSQDVAGGRRIRTDTQYF. The CDR3 DNA reads as TGTGCCAGCAGCCAAGACGTAGCGGGAGGGCGAAGGATACGCACAGATACGCAGTATTTT.